What follows is one T cell receptor beta chain and its context. Its antigen remains unknown. Replicate PCRs run on sorted subsets employed approximately 200 ng DNA, roughly 30,000 T cell genomes. Sequencing used immunoSEQ multiplex PCR; TCRdb keeps in-frame clones, though not all of them. The sample holds roughly 380,000 clones, about 96% seen once. This sample is drawn from a study of shared clonotypes between healthy human individuals. Study outcomes and limitations: Approximately 4.6% of naive CD4 clonotypes were common to a handful of donors.

Sample: memory CD8+ T cells sorted from blood. Subset of the sample: CD45RO+ cells pooled with CCR7-negative TemRA cells. The origin of this receptor is a man aged 25 to 40 in good health.

DNA for the CDR3: TGTGCCAGCAGTTACAGGCAGTTCTATGGCTACACCTTC. This codes for CASSYRQFYGYTF. The rearrangement links TRBV6-5 to TRBJ1-2; D is uncertain. Trimming pared 2 bases from V and 4 bases from J, leaving 8 bases between. Germline-derived CDR1 and CDR2 are MNHEY and SVGAGI. This CDR3 contains 13 residues.